This TCR beta chain was profiled in a study of T cells in Graves' hyperthyroidism and ophthalmopathy. Study-level points and caveats: From stable hyperthyroidism, ophthalmopathy was separated by a 13 V-J model.

From RNA transcripts, TCR beta CDR3 regions were amplified. The HTBI primer set served for first-round RT-PCR of the TCR CDR3. One entry per CDR3 protein, called by TCRdb with MiXCR from the multiplex PCR reads. The sample lists about 560,000 distinct CDR3 sequences; around 16% were seen once. Graves' hyperthyroidism was deemed stable given no ophthalmopathy progression within 18 months. Diagnosis of hyperthyroidism was new in patients aged 18 to 65, and its duration was under 2 months. Exclusion followed for patients with uncontrolled infection, other autoimmune disease, pregnancy or lactation. Germline V lookup: CDR1 SGHNT, CDR2 YENEEA. V was trimmed by 3 bases and J by 5 bases, leaving 7 bases between them. There are 12 residues in the CDR3. Details on this clonotype: Its target is unknown.

The receptor's source is a woman under 40 with Graves' hyperthyroidism. The chain is built from TRBV11-3 and TRBJ1-1; no firm D call. Sequenced input: blood. The CDR3: CASSFGVTEAFF. CDR3 sequence (DNA): TGTGCCAGCAGCTTTGGGGTTACTGAAGCTTTCTTT.